Listed below are T cell receptor beta chains from one sample, sequenced in a study of blood T cells in healthy people across ages. TCRdb analysed the 5' RACE reads with MiXCR anew, one entry per CDR3 protein. Of some 790,000 distinct CDR3 sequences listed, around 28% were seen once; the top ten hold 17%. The sample comprised blood. These receptors were collected from a woman older than 75 in good health. Each CDR3 is given with its conserved first and last residue. D genes are given only for firm matches. Only part of the rows carry a size: once, few, many, or a class if the clone is expanded.

CASSETRKDAEAFF,TGTGCCAGCAGCGAGACCCGCAAGGATGCTGAAGCTTTCTTT,.,.,TRBV3-1,TRBJ1-1
CSAGSRGGAGTQYF,TGCAGTGCTGGCTCACGGGGGGGCGCAGGGACCCAGTACTTC,once,TRBD2,TRBV20-1,TRBJ2-5
CSAPGTSGLNEQFF,TGCAGCGCCCCCGGGACTAGCGGGCTCAATGAGCAGTTCTTC,many,TRBD2,TRBV29-1,TRBJ2-1
CATSGGALSNEQFF,TGTGCCACCAGCGGGGGGGCCTTATCGAATGAGCAGTTCTTC,many,TRBD2,TRBV24-1,TRBJ2-1
CASSLVVGEETQYF,TGTGCCAGCAGCTTAGTCGTGGGCGAGGAGACCCAGTACTTC,few,.,TRBV7-2,TRBJ2-5
CASSVTGTYGYTF,TGTGCCAGCAGCGTTACAGGGACCTATGGCTACACCTTC,many,.,TRBV12-3/TRBV12-4,TRBJ1-2
CASSRQGRGTDTQYF,TGTGCCAGCAGTCGCCAAGGAAGGGGAACAGATACGCAGTATTTT,many,.,TRBV27,TRBJ2-3
CASSQEGAGGQNEQFF,TGTGCCAGCAGCCAAGAAGGAGCGGGAGGGCAGAATGAGCAGTTCTTC,.,TRBD2,TRBV3-1,TRBJ2-1
CASRRQGENTEAFF,TGTGCCAGCAGACGACAGGGTGAAAACACTGAAGCTTTCTTT,.,TRBD1,TRBV6-6,TRBJ1-1
CASSGRDRSSYEQYF,TGTGCCAGCAGCGGCCGGGACAGGAGCTCCTACGAGCAGTACTTC,many,TRBD1,TRBV7-6,TRBJ2-7
CASSVSLRLGIMNGYTF,TGTGCCAGCAGCGTATCACTCCGTCTTGGGATTATGAATGGCTACACCTTC,many,.,TRBV9,TRBJ1-2
CASSYLQGMSTEAFF,TGTGCCAGCAGTTACCTGCAGGGGATGAGCACTGAAGCTTTCTTT,.,.,TRBV6-2/TRBV6-3,TRBJ1-1
CASSLTRVKAKNIQYF,TGTGCCAGCAGCTTAACCAGGGTGAAAGCCAAAAACATTCAGTACTTC,many,.,TRBV11-2,TRBJ2-4
CASSLLPGLAGGSSYEQYF,TGTGCCAGCAGCCTCCTTCCGGGACTAGCGGGGGGGAGCTCCTACGAGCAGTACTTC,many,TRBD2,TRBV5-6,TRBJ2-7
CATSDLGVGQPQHF,TGTGCCACCAGTGATTTAGGGGTTGGGCAGCCCCAGCATTTT,.,.,TRBV24-1,TRBJ1-5
CAWRTSAGGTEAFF,TGTGCCTGGAGGACTTCCGCCGGTGGGACTGAAGCTTTCTTT,many,.,TRBV30,TRBJ1-1
CSVVMDSYEQYF,TGCAGCGTTGTTATGGACAGTTACGAGCAGTACTTC,few,.,TRBV29-1,TRBJ2-7
CASSSPGGKGQPQHF,TGTGCCAGCAGTTCCCCAGGGGGGAAAGGGCAGCCCCAGCATTTT,.,TRBD1,TRBV6-2/TRBV6-3,TRBJ1-5
CASRHRDLGGETQYF,TGTGCCAGCAGGCACCGGGATCTCGGCGGAGAGACCCAGTACTTC,few,.,TRBV27,TRBJ2-5
CASSPAGTPMNTEAFF,TGTGCCAGCAGCCCAGCCGGGACACCCATGAACACTGAAGCTTTCTTT,.,.,TRBV6-6,TRBJ1-1
CRFAGTGGFEADTQYF,TGCAGATTCGCCGGGACAGGGGGTTTTGAGGCAGATACGCAGTATTTT,many,TRBD1,TRBV20-1,TRBJ2-3
CASSLEVGGAGDTQYF,TGTGCCAGCAGCTTGGAGGTAGGGGGGGCAGGAGATACGCAGTATTTT,few,.,TRBV5-4,TRBJ2-3
CAGSLVGGASYNEQFF,TGTGCCGGCAGCCTAGTAGGGGGCGCCTCCTACAATGAGCAGTTCTTC,.,TRBD1,TRBV7-2,TRBJ2-1
CSAREARSQETQYF,TGCAGTGCTAGAGAGGCTAGGTCACAAGAGACCCAGTACTTC,many,.,TRBV20-1,TRBJ2-5
CASSFKLAGSLKTQYF,TGTGCCAGCAGCTTTAAGCTAGCGGGAAGCCTGAAGACCCAGTACTTC,many,TRBD2,TRBV7-2,TRBJ2-5
CASSQEYGGGTPYEQYF,TGCGCCAGCAGCCAAGAGTATGGGGGGGGAACACCCTACGAGCAGTACTTC,many,TRBD2,TRBV4-3,TRBJ2-7
CASHRGSLPTYGYTF,TGTGCCAGCCACAGGGGCTCCCTTCCCACTTATGGCTACACCTTC,few,TRBD1,TRBV6-2/TRBV6-3,TRBJ1-2
CASSLTGGYNEQYF,TGTGCCAGCTCATTGACGGGGGGCTACAATGAGCAGTACTTC,few,.,TRBV18,TRBJ2-7
CASSYSWGGAKNIQYF,TGTGCCAGCAGCTACTCTTGGGGGGGGGCCAAAAACATTCAGTACTTC,many,TRBD2,TRBV7-2,TRBJ2-4
CASSLAAYTEAFF,TGTGCCAGCAGCTTAGCCGCTTACACTGAAGCTTTCTTT,many,.,TRBV11-2,TRBJ1-1
CASSLGTNRVRGNSPLHF,TGTGCCAGCAGCCTGGGGACAAACAGGGTAAGGGGGAATTCACCCCTCCACTTT,few,.,TRBV21-1,TRBJ1-6
CSATPRGIYGYTF,TGCAGTGCTACTCCGCGGGGCATCTATGGCTACACCTTC,few,.,TRBV20-1,TRBJ1-2
CASSYTGTGHGYTF,TGTGCCAGCAGTTACACCGGGACAGGGCATGGCTACACCTTC,few,TRBD1,TRBV6-2/TRBV6-3,TRBJ1-2
CASSFRGENTGELFF,TGCGCCAGCAGCTTCAGGGGCGAGAACACCGGGGAGCTGTTTTTT,.,.,TRBV5-1,TRBJ2-2
CASSLPGTSFGNTIYF,TGTGCCAGCAGTTTGCCAGGGACTTCGTTCGGAAACACCATATATTTT,.,.,TRBV6-2/TRBV6-3,TRBJ1-3
CATAASDRRGLEQYF,TGTGCCACCGCAGCTTCCGACCGGCGGGGGCTCGAGCAGTACTTC,many,.,TRBV7-2,TRBJ2-7
CASSQIQGPQETQYF,TGTGCCAGCAGCCAAATACAGGGCCCACAAGAGACCCAGTACTTC,.,.,TRBV14,TRBJ2-5
CASSFFWTVLSSGANVLTF,TGTGCCAGCAGCTTTTTCTGGACAGTTCTAAGCTCTGGGGCCAACGTCCTGACTTTC,many,.,TRBV7-8,TRBJ2-6
CASSSQGVAYEQYF,TGTGCCAGCAGCTCACAGGGGGTAGCGTACGAGCAGTACTTC,many,TRBD1,TRBV5-5,TRBJ2-7
CASSGFEGSPLHF,TGTGCCAGCAGTGGGTTTGAGGGTTCACCCCTCCACTTT,few,.,TRBV2,TRBJ1-6
CSGRLYNEQFF,TGCAGTGGTAGGCTATACAATGAGCAGTTCTTC,many,.,TRBV20-1,TRBJ2-1
CASSYSGGGTNEQFF,TGTGCCAGCAGTTACTCCGGCGGGGGTACAAATGAGCAGTTCTTC,many,TRBD2,TRBV6-2/TRBV6-3,TRBJ2-1
CASSPPGLAPKSSGANVPTF,TGTGCCAGCAGCCCTCCGGGACTAGCGCCGAAAAGCTCTGGGGCCAACGTCCCGACTTTC,.,TRBD2,TRBV3-1,TRBJ2-6
CASSPPGLGTEAFF,TGTGCCAGCAGTCCCCCGGGTTTGGGGACTGAAGCTTTCTTT,.,.,TRBV28,TRBJ1-1
CASSESAETQFF,TGTGCCAGCAGTGAATCGGCAGAGACCCAGTTCTTC,.,.,TRBV25-1,TRBJ2-1
CAISEIEAVVDSPLHF,TGTGCCATCAGTGAAATCGAGGCCGTGGTAGATTCACCCCTCCACTTT,many,.,TRBV10-3,TRBJ1-6